This T cell receptor (beta chain) was retrieved from a study of blood T cell repertoires in COVID-19. On the study more broadly: Samples taken during acute and convalescent COVID-19 were collected in the United States, Italy and Spain. T cells, B-cell-depleted T cells, or PBMCs provided the cDNA or gDNA that served as material.

The CDR3 length is 13 residues. Trimming took off 3 bases at V and 6 bases at J, with 8 bases between the two ends. Per germline, CDR1 SGHNT and CDR2 YENEEA. As originally analysed: It was from reference gene primer amplification that nucleated cell counts were estimated. Assay: immunoSEQ multiplex PCR; the TCRdb copy retains only in-frame clones and omits some. The V and J calls and the clone size are those of that table, but D and trimming were determined from the DNA. The table shows some 87,000 clones, with 70% to 85% occurring only once. The origin of this receptor is a human donor in a cohort sampled during active COVID-19. Specimen: peripheral blood. The chain carries TRBV11-3 and TRBJ2-2; tentatively, D is TRBD2 (6 bases). CDR3: CASSFGGAGELFF. Here the CDR3 DNA reads TGTGCCAGCAGCTTCGGGGGAGCCGGGGAGCTGTTTTTT. Together with reference TRBV11-3 and TRBJ2-2, the CDR3 gives the full variable domain: EAGVVQSPRYKIIEKKQPVAFWCNPISGHNTLYWYLQNLGQGPELLIRYENEEAVDDSQLPKDRFSAERLKGVDSTLKIQPAELGDSAVYLCASSFGGAGELFFGEGSRLTVL.